The 4 T cell receptor beta chains below all came from one sample that was sequenced in a study of tumor-infiltrating lymphocytes in primary liver carcinoma. Synthesis of TCR beta cDNA was carried out from 500 ng total RNA with a constant-region primer. ARM-PCR, slightly modified, supplied the TCR beta libraries through three nested multiplex PCR rounds. Amplification in the first two PCR rounds was performed using TRBV1-TRBV30 forward primers and a C-beta reverse primer for roughly 10 cycles each. One entry per CDR3 protein results from TCRdb running MiXCR on the multiplex PCR reads. This table holds about 21,000 distinct CDR3 sequences, around 79% found once. Unsorted bulk tissue of roughly 18-32 mg yielded co-extracted RNA and DNA. The sequenced sample consisted of liver tumor tissue from sampling region 1. Subset denoted: tumor region T1, superior pole. These receptors came from a woman aged 30 to 39 with primary liver carcinoma and hepatitis B virus infection.

A word on this clonotype: It is likely a read error, because the conserved phenylalanine at the end of the CDR3 is missing. The chain's CDR3 is CASSQESSYNSLLHS. The CDR3 DNA sequence: TGCGCCAGCAGTCAAGAGAGCTCCTATAATTCACTCCTCCACTCT. The rearrangement links TRBV4-3 to TRBJ1-6; the D is unclear. The germline CDR1 and CDR2 sequences are LGHNA and YSLEER. The CDR3 has 15 residues.

With respect to this clonotype: Given the absence of the conserved phenylalanine or tryptophan at the CDR3 end, a read error is likely. This chain connects TRBV11-2 to TRBJ1-6; 11 positions match TRBD1. This CDR3 has 14 amino acids. Per germline, CDR1 SGHAT and CDR2 FQNNGV. J lost 13 bases, V lost 8 bases, and 10 bases had no gene match. The CDR3 sequence: CASGKGTGGSPLHL. CDR3 bases: TGTGCCAGCGGGAAAGGGACAGGGGGTTCGCCCCTCCACCTT.

The chain carries TRBV30 and TRBJ2-1; TRBD1 might be the D (6 bases). From germline, CDR1 is GTSNPN and CDR2 SVGIG (reference sequence). This CDR3 comprises 13 residues. CDR3 in DNA: TGTGTTAGGGGGACGCCGACTTACAATGAGCAGTTCTTC. It codes for CVRGTPTYNEQFF.

CDR3 amino acids: CASSLAGGPLEQFF. Written as DNA, the CDR3 is TGTGCCAGCAGCTTAGCGGGAGGGCCGCTTGAGCAGTTCTTC. The rearrangement joins TRBV11-2 to TRBJ2-1, with 8 bases identical to TRBD2. Unmatched junction bases numbered 5, after V lost 1 base and J lost 9 bases. In germline, CDR1 is SGHAT, CDR2 FQNNGV. The CDR3 is made up of 14 amino acids.